A selection of T cell receptor beta chains follows, all from one sample in a study of cytomegalovirus exposure and HLA in healthy donors. Assay used: immunoSEQ multiplex PCR; TCRdb lists only in-frame clones, some missing. The repertoire includes 250,000 to 400,000 clones, roughly 87% of them detected once, and around 1% sits in the top ten. Sequenced sample: PBMCs. The receptors were gathered from a man aged 30 to 39 in good health and CMV-seronegative. Both conserved end residues are part of each CDR3. The D gene is left open where the match is weak. Rows give clone size only sometimes, using once, few, many, or a class for an expanded clone.

cdr3_aa: CASREETQGWDEQYF
cdr3_nt: TGTGCCAGCAGGGAAGAGACGCAGGGATGGGACGAGCAGTACTTC
j_call: TRBJ2-7
v_call: TRBV2
d_call: NA
cdr3_length: 15
clone_size: NA

cdr3_aa: CASSPGTAALNVLTF
cdr3_nt: TGTGCCAGCAGCCCCGGGACAGCGGCTCTCAACGTCCTGACTTTC
j_call: TRBJ2-6
v_call: TRBV27
d_call: TRBD1
cdr3_length: 15
clone_size: NA

cdr3_aa: CASSVGSQETQYF
cdr3_nt: TGTGCCAGCAGTGTGGGGAGTCAAGAGACCCAGTACTTC
j_call: TRBJ2-5
v_call: TRBV6-5
d_call: NA
cdr3_length: 13
clone_size: NA

cdr3_aa: CAIATSGGLSYNEQFF
cdr3_nt: TGTGCCATCGCCACTAGCGGGGGCCTTTCCTACAATGAGCAGTTCTTC
j_call: TRBJ2-1
v_call: TRBV19
d_call: TRBD2
cdr3_length: 16
clone_size: few

cdr3_aa: CASSPVVGSGGLYF
cdr3_nt: TGTGCCAGCTCACCGGTGGTAGGGTCCGGAGGCCTGTACTTC
j_call: TRBJ2-7
v_call: TRBV18
d_call: NA
cdr3_length: 14
clone_size: NA

cdr3_aa: CASRTGQGGVQPQHF
cdr3_nt: TGTGCCAGCAGAACGGGACAGGGAGGCGTTCAGCCCCAGCATTTT
j_call: TRBJ1-5
v_call: TRBV2
d_call: TRBD1
cdr3_length: 15
clone_size: NA

cdr3_aa: CASKQGRYEQYF
cdr3_nt: TGTGCCAGCAAACAAGGGAGATACGAGCAGTACTTC
j_call: TRBJ2-7
v_call: TRBV6-5
d_call: NA
cdr3_length: 12
clone_size: NA

cdr3_aa: CASSIVRALDGELFF
cdr3_nt: TGTGCCAGTAGTATAGTCAGGGCCTTAGACGGGGAGCTGTTTTTT
j_call: TRBJ2-2
v_call: TRBV19
d_call: NA
cdr3_length: 15
clone_size: NA

cdr3_aa: CASSQEWPKYNEQFF
cdr3_nt: TGTGCCAGCAGCCAAGAATGGCCAAAATACAATGAGCAGTTCTTC
j_call: TRBJ2-1
v_call: TRBV14
d_call: NA
cdr3_length: 15
clone_size: once

cdr3_aa: CASSQAAGGAGGYTF
cdr3_nt: TGCGCCAGCAGCCAAGCCGCAGGGGGCGCGGGTGGCTACACCTTC
j_call: TRBJ1-2
v_call: TRBV4-1
d_call: TRBD1
cdr3_length: 15
clone_size: NA

cdr3_aa: CASSQVAGTNTGELFF
cdr3_nt: TGCGCCAGCAGCCAAGTCGCGGGGACGAACACCGGGGAGCTGTTTTTT
j_call: TRBJ2-2
v_call: TRBV4-3
d_call: NA
cdr3_length: 16
clone_size: NA

cdr3_aa: CASTTPASTDTQYF
cdr3_nt: TGTGCCAGTACGACCCCAGCGAGCACAGATACGCAGTATTTT
j_call: TRBJ2-3
v_call: TRBV13
d_call: NA
cdr3_length: 14
clone_size: NA

cdr3_aa: CASSLSKGAQPQHF
cdr3_nt: TGTGCCAGCAGTTTATCGAAGGGGGCTCAGCCCCAGCATTTT
j_call: TRBJ1-5
v_call: TRBV27
d_call: TRBD1
cdr3_length: 14
clone_size: NA

cdr3_aa: CASSQRSSSSYNEQFF
cdr3_nt: TGCGCCAGCAGCCAACGGAGCAGTAGCTCCTACAATGAGCAGTTCTTC
j_call: TRBJ2-1
v_call: TRBV4-3
d_call: NA
cdr3_length: 16
clone_size: NA

cdr3_aa: CSALRNYEQYF
cdr3_nt: TGCAGCGCTCTTAGAAACTACGAGCAGTACTTC
j_call: TRBJ2-7
v_call: TRBV29-1
d_call: NA
cdr3_length: 11
clone_size: NA

cdr3_aa: CASSSGIAATNEKLFF
cdr3_nt: TGTGCCAGCAGCTCAGGAATAGCGGCAACTAATGAAAAACTGTTTTTT
j_call: TRBJ1-4
v_call: TRBV7-9
d_call: NA
cdr3_length: 16
clone_size: NA

cdr3_aa: CASSLSTGRGTEAFF
cdr3_nt: TGTGCCAGCAGCTTATCAACAGGGCGAGGGACTGAAGCTTTCTTT
j_call: TRBJ1-1
v_call: TRBV7-2
d_call: NA
cdr3_length: 15
clone_size: NA

cdr3_aa: CASSLGGAGTEAFF
cdr3_nt: TGTGCCAGCAGCTTAGGCGGGGCAGGCACTGAAGCTTTCTTT
j_call: TRBJ1-1
v_call: TRBV11-2
d_call: NA
cdr3_length: 14
clone_size: once

cdr3_aa: CASSQRAGRGETQYF
cdr3_nt: TGTGCCAGCAGCCAACGGGCAGGCCGCGGGGAGACCCAGTACTTC
j_call: TRBJ2-5
v_call: TRBV14
d_call: NA
cdr3_length: 15
clone_size: NA

cdr3_aa: CASGETGQGTYEQYF
cdr3_nt: TGTGCTAGTGGTGAAACGGGACAGGGGACCTACGAGCAGTACTTC
j_call: TRBJ2-7
v_call: TRBV12-5
d_call: TRBD1
cdr3_length: 15
clone_size: NA

cdr3_aa: CSAQGRTEAFF
cdr3_nt: TGCAGTGCTCAGGGTAGGACTGAAGCTTTCTTT
j_call: TRBJ1-1
v_call: TRBV20-1
d_call: NA
cdr3_length: 11
clone_size: NA

cdr3_aa: CASSLGGGRNTEAFF
cdr3_nt: TGTGCCAGCAGCTTAGGAGGAGGGAGGAACACTGAAGCTTTCTTT
j_call: TRBJ1-1
v_call: TRBV11-2
d_call: NA
cdr3_length: 15
clone_size: once

cdr3_aa: CASTPGTGGLYGYTF
cdr3_nt: TGTGCCAGCACCCCCGGGACAGGGGGCCTCTATGGCTACACCTTC
j_call: TRBJ1-2
v_call: TRBV27
d_call: TRBD1
cdr3_length: 15
clone_size: NA

cdr3_aa: CASSEASRTGLRGYTF
cdr3_nt: TGTGCCAGCAGTGAAGCGTCCCGGACAGGGCTCCGCGGCTACACCTTC
j_call: TRBJ1-2
v_call: TRBV2
d_call: TRBD1
cdr3_length: 16
clone_size: NA

cdr3_aa: CASSLSAPLRQGQIYSNQPQHF
cdr3_nt: TGTGCCAGCAGTTTATCGGCCCCCCTGAGGCAGGGCCAAATATATAGCAATCAGCCCCAGCATTTT
j_call: TRBJ1-5
v_call: TRBV27
d_call: NA
cdr3_length: 22
clone_size: once

cdr3_aa: CASSLDGTGGRYF
cdr3_nt: TGTGCCAGCAGCTTAGACGGGACAGGGGGACGGTACTTC
j_call: TRBJ2-7
v_call: TRBV11-3
d_call: TRBD1
cdr3_length: 13
clone_size: NA

cdr3_aa: CASSPGRDRGLNEQYF
cdr3_nt: TGTGCCAGCAGCCCCGGTCGGGACAGGGGCCTGAACGAGCAGTACTTC
j_call: TRBJ2-7
v_call: TRBV7-9
d_call: TRBD1
cdr3_length: 16
clone_size: few

cdr3_aa: CASSLGTGINYEQYF
cdr3_nt: TGTGCCAGCAGCTTAGGGACAGGGATTAATTACGAGCAGTACTTC
j_call: TRBJ2-7
v_call: TRBV11-3
d_call: TRBD1
cdr3_length: 15
clone_size: NA

cdr3_aa: CASSLAGLAKGNEQFF
cdr3_nt: TGCGCCAGCAGCTTGGCCGGACTAGCGAAGGGCAATGAGCAGTTCTTC
j_call: TRBJ2-1
v_call: TRBV5-1
d_call: TRBD2
cdr3_length: 16
clone_size: NA

cdr3_aa: CASSPPLGGGTHTGELFF
cdr3_nt: TGTGCCAGCTCACCACCGTTAGGCGGGGGGACCCACACCGGGGAGCTGTTTTTT
j_call: TRBJ2-2
v_call: TRBV18
d_call: TRBD2
cdr3_length: 18
clone_size: NA

cdr3_aa: CASSQRGGLNEQFF
cdr3_nt: TGCGCCAGCTCTCAGCGGGGGGGCCTCAATGAGCAGTTCTTC
j_call: TRBJ2-1
v_call: TRBV5-1
d_call: TRBD2
cdr3_length: 14
clone_size: NA

cdr3_aa: CASSVVLGAYNEQFF
cdr3_nt: TGTGCCAGTAGTGTGGTACTGGGCGCCTACAATGAGCAGTTCTTC
j_call: TRBJ2-1
v_call: TRBV19
d_call: NA
cdr3_length: 15
clone_size: NA

cdr3_aa: CASSLSTRGDTEAFF
cdr3_nt: TGCGCCAGCAGCTTGAGCACTCGGGGGGACACTGAAGCTTTCTTT
j_call: TRBJ1-1
v_call: TRBV5-1
d_call: NA
cdr3_length: 15
clone_size: once

cdr3_aa: CASSSTGVSGYTF
cdr3_nt: TGTGCCAGCAGCAGCACAGGGGTAAGTGGCTACACCTTC
j_call: TRBJ1-2
v_call: TRBV5-4
d_call: TRBD1
cdr3_length: 13
clone_size: NA

cdr3_aa: CASSLESGGAETQYF
cdr3_nt: TGCGCCAGCAGCTTGGAAAGCGGGGGGGCGGAGACCCAGTACTTC
j_call: TRBJ2-5
v_call: TRBV5-1
d_call: TRBD2
cdr3_length: 15
clone_size: NA

cdr3_aa: CASSFGLAASYEQYF
cdr3_nt: TGTGCCAGCAGCTTCGGACTAGCGGCCTCCTACGAGCAGTACTTC
j_call: TRBJ2-7
v_call: TRBV11-2
d_call: TRBD2
cdr3_length: 15
clone_size: once

cdr3_aa: CASSQGAGTGNQPQHF
cdr3_nt: TGCGCCAGCAGCCAAGGGGCCGGGACAGGCAATCAGCCCCAGCATTTT
j_call: TRBJ1-5
v_call: TRBV4-1
d_call: TRBD1
cdr3_length: 16
clone_size: once

cdr3_aa: CASSLGLETQYF
cdr3_nt: TGTGCCAGCAGCTTGGGGCTCGAGACCCAGTACTTC
j_call: TRBJ2-5
v_call: TRBV7-9
d_call: NA
cdr3_length: 12
clone_size: once

cdr3_aa: CASAAGATEAFF
cdr3_nt: TGCGCCAGCGCAGCAGGGGCCACTGAAGCTTTCTTT
j_call: TRBJ1-1
v_call: TRBV5-1
d_call: NA
cdr3_length: 12
clone_size: NA

cdr3_aa: CASGGQLNTEAFF
cdr3_nt: TGCGCCAGCGGTGGACAGCTGAACACTGAAGCTTTCTTT
j_call: TRBJ1-1
v_call: TRBV10-2
d_call: NA
cdr3_length: 13
clone_size: NA

cdr3_aa: CASSEVQGRAGELFF
cdr3_nt: TGTGCCAGCAGTGAAGTGCAGGGGAGGGCCGGGGAGCTGTTTTTT
j_call: TRBJ2-2
v_call: TRBV6-1
d_call: NA
cdr3_length: 15
clone_size: NA

cdr3_aa: CAGGGHLQETQYF
cdr3_nt: TGTGCCGGCGGCGGGCATTTACAAGAGACCCAGTACTTC
j_call: TRBJ2-5
v_call: TRBV6-1
d_call: NA
cdr3_length: 13
clone_size: NA

cdr3_aa: CSVVLRGREQYF
cdr3_nt: TGCAGCGTTGTCCTCAGGGGGCGCGAGCAGTACTTC
j_call: TRBJ2-7
v_call: TRBV29-1
d_call: TRBD1
cdr3_length: 12
clone_size: NA

cdr3_aa: CASGLGQGDQPQHF
cdr3_nt: TGTGCTAGTGGTCTGGGACAGGGCGATCAGCCCCAGCATTTT
j_call: TRBJ1-5
v_call: TRBV12-5
d_call: TRBD1
cdr3_length: 14
clone_size: NA

cdr3_aa: CASSSRGSANYGYTF
cdr3_nt: TGTGCCAGCAGTTCCAGGGGCTCAGCTAACTATGGCTACACCTTC
j_call: TRBJ1-2
v_call: TRBV28
d_call: NA
cdr3_length: 15
clone_size: NA